The entry that follows covers one TCR beta chain sequence. What it binds is not known. It may be a read error: a sequence one base away is much more abundant. The sample comes from a study of metastatic and nonmetastatic thyroid tumors. Study-level information: From malignant and benign thyroid patients, repertoires in blood and in tumor or nodule tissue were compared.

Per the authors' pipeline: The distant-metastasis classifier for papillary thyroid cancer was built from CDR3 differences across clinicopathological groups. TCRdb reanalyzed the PCR reads via MiXCR. Clone size and V and J calls follow TCRdb, not the original study. The profile shows under 7,000 clones, approximately 40% of them singletons. Each patient went into thyroid surgery without having received any treatment. The length of the CDR3 is 14 residues. Trimming left V 5 bases short and J 2 bases short, with 13 bases between. CDR1 SGHTA and CDR2 FQGNSA come from the germline V gene. Findings and caveats of the study: As reported, TCR beta diversity in blood and tumor was significantly higher in malignant thyroid tumors than in benign nodules.

This rearrangement joins TRBV7-2 to TRBJ2-7; D is ambiguous. The receptor's source is a female donor with papillary thyroid cancer or a benign thyroid nodule (not recorded which). Some clones in this sample may be carry-over from other donors' samples. Sequencing input: adjacent normal tissue. The chain's CDR3 is CASSQLSATYEQYF. Written as DNA, the CDR3 is TGTGCCAGCAGCCAATTATCGGCAACCTACGAGCAGTACTTC.